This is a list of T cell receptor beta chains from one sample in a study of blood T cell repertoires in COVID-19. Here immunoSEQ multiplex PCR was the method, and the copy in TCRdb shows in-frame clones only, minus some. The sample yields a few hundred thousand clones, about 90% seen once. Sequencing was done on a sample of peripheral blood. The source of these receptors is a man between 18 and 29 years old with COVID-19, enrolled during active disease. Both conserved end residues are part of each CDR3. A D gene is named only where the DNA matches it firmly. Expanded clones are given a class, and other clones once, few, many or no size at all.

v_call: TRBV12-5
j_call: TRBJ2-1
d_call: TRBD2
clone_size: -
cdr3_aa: CASGESGRWSYNEQFF
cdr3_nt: TGTGCTAGTGGAGAGAGCGGGAGGTGGTCCTACAATGAGCAGTTCTTC

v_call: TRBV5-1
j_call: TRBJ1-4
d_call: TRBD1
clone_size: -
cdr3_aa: CASSISGQGLTNEKLFF
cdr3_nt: TGCGCCAGCAGTATATCAGGACAGGGATTAACTAATGAAAAACTGTTTTTT

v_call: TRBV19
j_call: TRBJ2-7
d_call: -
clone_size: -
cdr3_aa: CASNPSGHSYEQYF
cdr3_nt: TGTGCCAGTAACCCTTCGGGACACAGCTACGAGCAGTACTTC

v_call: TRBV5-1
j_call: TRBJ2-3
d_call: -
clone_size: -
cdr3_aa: CASGGGTPYTDTQYF
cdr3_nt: TGCGCCAGCGGGGGAGGCACGCCGTACACAGATACGCAGTATTTT

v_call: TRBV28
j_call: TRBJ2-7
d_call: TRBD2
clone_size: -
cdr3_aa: CASTLGLAGATYEQYF
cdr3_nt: TGTGCCAGCACCCTGGGGCTAGCGGGAGCCACCTACGAGCAGTACTTC

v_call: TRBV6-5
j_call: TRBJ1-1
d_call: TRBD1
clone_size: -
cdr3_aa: CASTLGTGLNTEAFF
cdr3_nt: TGTGCCAGCACCCTGGGGACAGGATTGAACACTGAAGCTTTCTTT

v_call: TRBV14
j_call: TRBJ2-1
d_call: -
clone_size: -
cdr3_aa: CASSQVGGSNREQFF
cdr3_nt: TGTGCCAGCAGCCAAGTCGGTGGGAGTAACCGTGAGCAGTTCTTC

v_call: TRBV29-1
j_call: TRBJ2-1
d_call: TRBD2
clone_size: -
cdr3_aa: CSSLARLAGYNEQFF
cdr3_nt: TGCAGCTCATTGGCCCGCCTAGCGGGATACAATGAGCAGTTCTTC

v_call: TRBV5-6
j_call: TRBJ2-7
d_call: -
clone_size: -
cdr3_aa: CASSFRASTYEQYF
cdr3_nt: TGTGCCAGCAGCTTCCGTGCTAGCACCTACGAGCAGTACTTC

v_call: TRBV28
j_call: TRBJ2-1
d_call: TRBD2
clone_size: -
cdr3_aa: CASSPRLAGFGYEQFF
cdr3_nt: TGTGCCAGCAGTCCTCGACTAGCGGGATTCGGGTATGAGCAGTTCTTC

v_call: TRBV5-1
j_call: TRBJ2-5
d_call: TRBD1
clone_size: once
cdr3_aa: CASSGGTGTGETQYF
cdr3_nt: TGCGCCAGCAGCGGCGGGACAGGTACCGGAGAGACCCAGTACTTC

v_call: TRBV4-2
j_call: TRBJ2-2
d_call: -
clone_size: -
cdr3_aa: CASSQDTNTGELFF
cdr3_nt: TGTGCCAGCAGCCAAGACACGAACACCGGGGAGCTGTTTTTT

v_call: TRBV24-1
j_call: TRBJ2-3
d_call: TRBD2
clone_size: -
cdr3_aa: CATSAQLAGGPDTQYF
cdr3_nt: TGTGCCACCAGTGCCCAACTAGCGGGAGGCCCAGATACGCAGTATTTT

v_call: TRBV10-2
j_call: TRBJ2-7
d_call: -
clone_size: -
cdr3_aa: CASSESWIGQGRDEQYF
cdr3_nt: TGCGCCAGCAGTGAGTCATGGATTGGGCAGGGGCGCGACGAGCAGTACTTC

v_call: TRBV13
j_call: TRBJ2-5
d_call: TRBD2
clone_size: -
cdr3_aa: CASSLGAGEETQYF
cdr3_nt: TGTGCCAGCAGCTTAGGGGCGGGGGAAGAGACCCAGTACTTC

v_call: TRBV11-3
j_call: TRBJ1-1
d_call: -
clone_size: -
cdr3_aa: CASSLARNTEAFF
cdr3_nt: TGTGCCAGCAGCTTAGCCAGGAACACTGAAGCTTTCTTT

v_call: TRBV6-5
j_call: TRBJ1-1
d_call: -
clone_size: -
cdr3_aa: CASSRLTGTEAFF
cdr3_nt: TGTGCCAGCAGTCGACTAACGGGCACTGAAGCTTTCTTT

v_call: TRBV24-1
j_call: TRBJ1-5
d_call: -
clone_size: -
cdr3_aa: CATSDGTGVEPQHF
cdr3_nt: TGTGCCACCAGTGACGGGACGGGGGTGGAGCCCCAGCATTTT

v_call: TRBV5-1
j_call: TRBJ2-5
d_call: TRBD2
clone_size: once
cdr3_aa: CASSETSGGAPETQYF
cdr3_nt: TGCGCCAGCAGCGAAACTAGCGGGGGGGCCCCGGAGACCCAGTACTTC

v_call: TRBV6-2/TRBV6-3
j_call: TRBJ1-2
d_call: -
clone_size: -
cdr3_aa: CASSYAPEGNYGYTF
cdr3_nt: TGTGCCAGCAGTTACGCCCCGGAGGGGAACTATGGCTACACCTTC

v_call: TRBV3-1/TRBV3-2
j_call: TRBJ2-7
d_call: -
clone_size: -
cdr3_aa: CASSLQGASEQYF
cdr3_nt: TGTGCCAGCAGCCTGCAAGGGGCCTCCGAGCAGTACTTC

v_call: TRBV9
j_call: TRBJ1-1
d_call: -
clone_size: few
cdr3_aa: CASSVGSGNTEAFF
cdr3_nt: TGTGCCAGCAGCGTAGGATCGGGGAACACTGAAGCTTTCTTT

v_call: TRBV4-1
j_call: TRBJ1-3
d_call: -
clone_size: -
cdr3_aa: CASSQGLPSGNTIYF
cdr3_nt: TGCGCCAGCAGCCAAGGACTCCCGTCTGGAAACACCATATATTTT

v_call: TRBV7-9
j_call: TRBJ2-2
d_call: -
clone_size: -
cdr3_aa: CASSLVGGRGYSGELFF
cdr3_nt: TGTGCCAGCAGCTTAGTCGGCGGCAGGGGTTATTCCGGGGAGCTGTTTTTT

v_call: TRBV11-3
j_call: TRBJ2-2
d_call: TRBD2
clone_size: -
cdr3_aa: CASSFPSGSPDTGELFF
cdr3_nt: TGTGCCAGCAGCTTTCCTAGCGGGAGTCCGGACACCGGGGAGCTGTTTTTT

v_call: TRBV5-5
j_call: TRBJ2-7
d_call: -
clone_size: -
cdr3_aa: CASSLGQLTSYEQYF
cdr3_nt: TGTGCCAGCAGCTTGGGACAGCTGACCTCCTACGAGCAGTACTTC

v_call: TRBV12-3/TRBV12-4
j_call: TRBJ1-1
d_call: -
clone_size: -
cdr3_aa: CASSFRDTEAFF
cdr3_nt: TGTGCCAGCAGTTTCCGGGACACTGAAGCTTTCTTT

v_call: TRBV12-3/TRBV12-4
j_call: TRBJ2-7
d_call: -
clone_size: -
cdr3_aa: CASSWTSLYEQYF
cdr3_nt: TGTGCCAGCAGTTGGACAAGCTTATACGAGCAGTACTTC

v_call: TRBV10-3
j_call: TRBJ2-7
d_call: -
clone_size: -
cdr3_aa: CAISDRDYEQYF
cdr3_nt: TGTGCCATCAGTGACAGGGATTACGAGCAGTACTTC

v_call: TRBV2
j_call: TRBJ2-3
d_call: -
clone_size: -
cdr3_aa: CASSSGFTDTQYF
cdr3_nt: TGTGCCAGCAGTAGCGGATTCACAGATACGCAGTATTTT

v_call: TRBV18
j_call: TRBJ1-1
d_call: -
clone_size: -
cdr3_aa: CASSPGGRAFF
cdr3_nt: TGTGCCAGCTCACCAGGAGGGCGGGCTTTCTTT

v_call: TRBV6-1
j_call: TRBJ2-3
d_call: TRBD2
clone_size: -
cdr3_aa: CASSAGLAGAPDTQYF
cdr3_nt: TGTGCCAGCAGTGCCGGACTAGCGGGAGCCCCAGATACGCAGTATTTT

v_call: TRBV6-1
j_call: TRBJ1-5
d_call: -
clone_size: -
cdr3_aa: CASSDAENQPQHF
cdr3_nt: TGTGCCAGCAGTGATGCAGAAAATCAGCCCCAGCATTTT

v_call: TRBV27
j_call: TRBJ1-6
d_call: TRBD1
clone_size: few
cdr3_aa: CASSLQGINSPLHF
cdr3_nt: TGTGCCAGCAGTCTACAGGGGATCAATTCACCCCTCCACTTT

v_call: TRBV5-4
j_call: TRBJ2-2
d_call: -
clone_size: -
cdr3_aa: CASSVGQTNTGELFF
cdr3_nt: TGTGCCAGCAGCGTCGGACAGACGAACACCGGGGAGCTGTTTTTT

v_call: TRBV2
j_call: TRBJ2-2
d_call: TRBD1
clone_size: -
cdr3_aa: CASRRDRNTGELFF
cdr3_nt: TGTGCCAGCCGCCGGGACAGGAACACCGGGGAGCTGTTTTTT

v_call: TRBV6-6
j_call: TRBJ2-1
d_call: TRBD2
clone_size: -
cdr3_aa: CASSYVVAGAGEQFF
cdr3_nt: TGTGCCAGCAGTTACGTAGTAGCGGGAGCTGGTGAGCAGTTCTTC

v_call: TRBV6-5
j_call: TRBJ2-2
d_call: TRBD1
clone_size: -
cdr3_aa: CATPGQRNTGELFF
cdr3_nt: TGTGCCACTCCGGGACAGAGAAACACCGGGGAGCTGTTTTTT

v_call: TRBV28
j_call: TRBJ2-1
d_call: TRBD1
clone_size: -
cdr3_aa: CASYRTGRAHNEQFF
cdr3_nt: TGTGCCAGCTACAGGACAGGCAGGGCACACAATGAGCAGTTCTTC

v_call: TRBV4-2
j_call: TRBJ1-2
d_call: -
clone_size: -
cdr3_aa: CASSQTTGLANYGYTF
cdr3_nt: TGTGCCAGCAGCCAAACAACAGGCCTAGCTAACTATGGCTACACCTTC

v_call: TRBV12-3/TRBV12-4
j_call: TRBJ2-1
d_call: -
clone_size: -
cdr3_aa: CASSRVLNYEQFF
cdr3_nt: TGTGCCAGCAGCCGGGTCCTTAACTATGAGCAGTTCTTC

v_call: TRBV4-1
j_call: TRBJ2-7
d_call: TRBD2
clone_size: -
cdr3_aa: CASSQEPKRGYEQYF
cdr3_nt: TGCGCCAGCAGCCAAGAACCGAAGCGGGGCTACGAGCAGTACTTC

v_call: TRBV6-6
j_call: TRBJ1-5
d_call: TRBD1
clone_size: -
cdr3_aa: CASSWSTGGNQPQHF
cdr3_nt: TGTGCCAGCAGCTGGTCAACAGGGGGGAATCAGCCCCAGCATTTT

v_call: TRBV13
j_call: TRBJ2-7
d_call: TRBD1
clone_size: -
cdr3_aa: CASSLGGTGLHEQYF
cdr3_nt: TGTGCCAGCAGCTTAGGAGGGACAGGGCTCCACGAGCAGTACTTC

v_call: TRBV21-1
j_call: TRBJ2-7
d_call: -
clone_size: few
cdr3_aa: CASSPSSEEQYF
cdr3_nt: TGTGCCAGCAGCCCCTCGAGTGAGGAGCAGTACTTC

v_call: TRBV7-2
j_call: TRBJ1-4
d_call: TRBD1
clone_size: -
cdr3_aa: CASSLAQGANEKLFF
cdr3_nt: TGTGCCAGCAGCTTAGCTCAGGGGGCTAATGAAAAACTGTTTTTT

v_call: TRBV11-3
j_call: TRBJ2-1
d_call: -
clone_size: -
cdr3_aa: CASSQALALEQFF
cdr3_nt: TGTGCCAGCAGCCAAGCACTAGCATTGGAGCAGTTCTTC

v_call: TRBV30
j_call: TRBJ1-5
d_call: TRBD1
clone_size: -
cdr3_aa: CAWSGGRGPSQPQHF
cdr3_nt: TGTGCCTGGAGCGGCGGCAGGGGGCCGTCCCAGCCCCAGCATTTT

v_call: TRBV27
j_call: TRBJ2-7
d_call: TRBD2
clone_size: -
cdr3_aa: CASSLGLAGTYEQYF
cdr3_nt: TGTGCCAGCAGTTTAGGTCTAGCGGGGACCTACGAGCAGTACTTC

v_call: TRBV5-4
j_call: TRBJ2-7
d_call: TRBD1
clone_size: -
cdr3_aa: CASRGTGASYEQYF
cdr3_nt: TGTGCCAGCAGGGGGACAGGGGCGTCCTACGAGCAGTACTTC

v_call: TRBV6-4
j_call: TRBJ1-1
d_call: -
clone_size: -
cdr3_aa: CASSPSGVVTEAFF
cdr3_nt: TGTGCCAGCAGTCCGTCGGGTGTGGTCACTGAAGCTTTCTTT

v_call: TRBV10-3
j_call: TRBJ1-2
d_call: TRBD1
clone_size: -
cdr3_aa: CAISYFGTVNNYGYTF
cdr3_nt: TGTGCCATCAGTTACTTCGGGACAGTGAATAACTATGGCTACACCTTC

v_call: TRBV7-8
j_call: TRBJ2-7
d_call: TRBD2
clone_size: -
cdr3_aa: CASSKGLAGEQYF
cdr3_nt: TGTGCCAGCAGCAAGGGACTAGCGGGTGAGCAGTACTTC